Listed below are T cell receptor beta chains from one sample, sequenced in a study of T cells in Graves' hyperthyroidism and ophthalmopathy. TCRdb recomputed calls from the multiplex PCR reads with MiXCR, one row per CDR3 protein. The data contain approximately 700,000 distinct CDR3 sequences, over 40% of them singletons. Sequences were obtained from peripheral blood or thyroid tissue (not recorded which). All receptors derive from an adult man with Graves' disease, either hyperthyroidism or ophthalmopathy (not recorded which). Each CDR3 is given with its conserved first and last residue. D genes are given only for firm matches. Part of the rows lack a size; the others show once, few, many or a class for expanded clones.

d_call	j_call	clone_size	v_call	cdr3_nt	cdr3_aa
TRBD1	TRBJ1-6	many	TRBV7-8	TGTGCCAGCAGCCTGGGACAGGTCTCTAATTCACCCCTCCACTTT	CASSLGQVSNSPLHF
TRBD1	TRBJ2-5	once	TRBV29-1	TGCAGCGTTTGGGGACAGGCGCAGCAAGAGGCCCAATACTTC	CSVWGQAQQEAQYF
NA	TRBJ1-5	few	TRBV20-1	TGCAGTGTAACAGATAGCAATCAGCCCCAGCATTTT	CSVTDSNQPQHF
NA	TRBJ2-7	many	TRBV12-3/TRBV12-4	TGTGCCAGCAGTTTAGGGTGGGGATCCGAGCAGTACTTC	CASSLGWGSEQYF
NA	TRBJ1-5	NA	TRBV20-1	TGCAGTGCTAAAAGTGGGATTAGCAATCAGCCCCAGCATTTT	CSAKSGISNQPQHF
NA	TRBJ1-4	few	TRBV5-1	TGCGCCAGCAGCGCCCAGGCAACTAATGAAAAACTGTTTTTT	CASSAQATNEKLFF
NA	TRBJ1-1	once	TRBV5-1	TGCGCCAGCAGCCCGTGGGGCAACTGGGGGCCAGAAGCTTTCTTT	CASSPWGNWGPEAFF
TRBD1	TRBJ2-7	many	TRBV7-2	TGTGCCAGCAGAACCGACAGGGGGCGGGAGCAGTACTTC	CASRTDRGREQYF
TRBD1	TRBJ1-2	few	TRBV10-3	TGTGCCAGCAGTGGACAGGGGGGTACGGATGGCTACACCTTC	CASSGQGGTDGYTF
NA	TRBJ1-5	few	TRBV11-2	TGTGCCAGCAGCTCCTTGGCGCCGCGGCAGCCCCAGCATTTT	CASSSLAPRQPQHF
NA	TRBJ2-7	NA	TRBV20-1	TGCAGTGCTAGACAGGGTAACTACGAGCAGTACTTC	CSARQGNYEQYF
NA	TRBJ1-2	NA	TRBV12-3/TRBV12-4	TGTGCCAGCAGTTTATGGTCCGATAGGGGGTTCTATGGCTACACCTTC	CASSLWSDRGFYGYTF
TRBD1	TRBJ1-5	few	TRBV6-1	TGTGCCAGCAGTGACCGACAGGGAGGACAGCCCCAGCATTTT	CASSDRQGGQPQHF
NA	TRBJ1-4	many	TRBV7-8	TGTGCCAGCAGCTTACCACGGGATGAAAAACTGTTTTTT	CASSLPRDEKLFF
TRBD1	TRBJ1-4	many	TRBV15	TGTGCCACCAGCAGAGTCTCAGGGGGCGACGAAAAACTGTTTTTT	CATSRVSGGDEKLFF
TRBD1	TRBJ1-1	few	TRBV7-9	TGTGCCAGCAGCCCGCTCACAGGGGATGCTGAAGCTTTCTTT	CASSPLTGDAEAFF
NA	TRBJ2-5	NA	TRBV29-1	TGCAGTGAGACAGGGAGGGGAGAGACCCAGTACTTC	CSETGRGETQYF
NA	TRBJ1-4	NA	TRBV7-2	TGTGCCAGCAGCCGTGCTGACGACGGGGATGAAAAACTGTTTTTT	CASSRADDGDEKLFF
NA	TRBJ1-2	few	TRBV20-1	TGCAGTGCTAGAGATCGGAGGGGACTCCAGCACTATGGCTACACCTTC	CSARDRRGLQHYGYTF
TRBD2	TRBJ2-7	NA	TRBV29-1	TGCAGCGTTGGCGGGAGTGGATACGAGCAGTACTTC	CSVGGSGYEQYF
NA	TRBJ1-1	many	TRBV12-3/TRBV12-4	TGTGCCAGCAGTTTCTCAGGGTCTAACACTGAAGCTTTCTTT	CASSFSGSNTEAFF
TRBD2	TRBJ2-7	many	TRBV29-1	TGCAGCGTTGCTCGGTTAGCGGGAAACCTACGAGAGCAGTACTTC	CSVARLAGNLREQYF
TRBD1	TRBJ1-1	few	TRBV12-3/TRBV12-4	TGTGCCAGCAGTTACCCGAGAGGACAGGGGTACGCTGAAGCTTTCTTT	CASSYPRGQGYAEAFF
NA	TRBJ2-5	few	TRBV6-1	TGTGCCAGCAGTGAACTTGGGATGGGGGGCCGGGAGACCCAGTACTTC	CASSELGMGGRETQYF
TRBD1	TRBJ2-7	NA	TRBV5-1	TGCGCCAGCAGCATCGGAGACAGGGGCGAGCAGTACTTC	CASSIGDRGEQYF
TRBD1	TRBJ1-6	once	TRBV7-9	TGTGCCAGCAGACTCACACCCGGGACAGGGGATTCGCCCCTCCACTTT	CASRLTPGTGDSPLHF
TRBD1	TRBJ1-2	many	TRBV15	TGTGCCACCAGCAGAGATAGGGAGGGGGCAGTGTACGGCTACACCTTC	CATSRDREGAVYGYTF
NA	TRBJ1-2	once	TRBV2	TGTGCCAGCAGTGAAAGGCGAGGATGGGCGACTTATGGCTACACCTTC	CASSERRGWATYGYTF
TRBD1	TRBJ1-5	NA	TRBV29-1	TGCAGCGTTGATCGACAGGGCGGGCGCAATCAGCCCCAGCATTTT	CSVDRQGGRNQPQHF
NA	TRBJ1-6	NA	TRBV28	TGTGCCAGCACCTCAGGGGTGGCTTTGCTTAATTCACCCCTCCACTTT	CASTSGVALLNSPLHF
NA	TRBJ2-6	NA	TRBV7-9	TGCGCCAGCAGCCCACGGTCTGGGGCCAACGTCCTGACTTTC	CASSPRSGANVLTF
TRBD1	TRBJ1-1	few	TRBV6-6	TGTGCCAGCAGTTACCAGACAGGGAGGACTGAAGCTTTCTTT	CASSYQTGRTEAFF
NA	TRBJ2-5	NA	TRBV7-8	TGTGCCAGCAGCTTAGCGCGCATTAAAGAGACCCAGTACTTC	CASSLARIKETQYF
NA	TRBJ2-5	NA	TRBV4-1	TGCGCCAGCAGCCGACGGGACTCCCCTCAGTACTTC	CASSRRDSPQYF
TRBD1	TRBJ1-4	many	TRBV19	TGTGCCAGCTCGAGGAGCGGGACAGGGTTTGAAAAACTGTTTTTT	CASSRSGTGFEKLFF
NA	TRBJ1-4	many	TRBV10-3	TGTGCCATCAGTGAAAACAGCCTTAATGAAAAACTGTTTTTT	CAISENSLNEKLFF